The sequence of this T cell receptor (beta chain) was determined in a study of identical twins. This clonotype turned up a few times. The antigen is unknown. Template switching, a step in the protocol, added a universal primer site, and cDNA carried unique molecular identifiers. TCRdb reprocessed the 5' RACE reads with MiXCR, giving one entry per CDR3 protein. This sample has approximately 600,000 distinct CDR3 sequences, with just over 7% found just once. The donors were all healthy and Caucasian. Study-wide findings and caveats: With beta out-of-frame sequences, excess sharing by twins was weaker. Invariant MAIT and iNKT cells could partly confound zero-insertion analyses.

Per the germline V gene, CDR1 is DFQATT and CDR2 is SNEGSKA (reference sequence). The CDR3 runs to 15 residues. V trimming: 5 bases; J trimming: 0 bases; junction bases outside the gene matches: 7. The sample also formed part of further work on yellow fever vaccine responses in identical twins.

The chain carries TRBV20-1 and TRBJ2-5; 9 bases line up with TRBD2. Sample: PBMCs. The TCR originated in a woman under 30 in good health. CDR3: CSASRLADNQETQYF. CDR3 nucleotides: TGCAGTGCTTCCCGACTAGCGGATAACCAAGAGACCCAGTACTTC.